The source of this TCR beta chain is a study of cytomegalovirus exposure and HLA in healthy donors. Study-level results: Later findings reportedly placed an Asian-associated ancestry cluster below the approximately 670-donor mean for N-insertions. A few V segments could not be told apart, such as TRBV6-2 and TRBV6-3, and were left out.

Both 60 Vbeta primers and 13 Jbeta primers went into the PCR. TCRdb's table, derived via immunoSEQ multiplex PCR, lists solely in-frame clones and lacks some. The sample consists of around 150,000 clones, roughly 79% of them appearing once. All the people who gave samples were healthy bone marrow donors. Although they were nominally healthy when sampled, donors likely had unrecorded immune exposures. Comment on this clone: The antigen remains unidentified.

The germline V and J ends were trimmed by 4 bases and 7 bases, with 10 bases remaining between them. The CDR3 sequence is 12 residues long. From germline, CDR1 is MNHEY and CDR2 SVGAGI. This rearrangement joins TRBV6-5 to TRBJ1-1, with D perhaps TRBD1 (5 bases). Sequenced sample: PBMCs. The TCR was taken from a male donor in good health and CMV-seronegative. This CDR3 is CASSSRGDEAFF. CDR3 coding DNA: TGTGCCAGCAGTTCCCGGGGGGATGAAGCTTTCTTT.